This is a list of T cell receptor beta chains from one sample in a study of shared clonotypes between healthy human individuals. Repertoires were generated with immunoSEQ multiplex PCR, while TCRdb's copy carries only in-frame clones and drops some. The sample consists of about 960,000 clones, around three quarters of them appearing once. The sequenced material came from memory CD4+ T cells sorted from blood. These receptor sequences come from a man aged 18 to 35 in good health. Each CDR3 is given with its conserved first and last residue. Each record gives: clone size, V gene, D gene, J gene, CDR3 protein, CDR3 DNA. D genes are given only for firm matches. Clone size, where shown, is once, few, many, or a class for clones that have expanded.

abundance: once; v_gene: TRBV10-3; d_gene: TRBD2; j_gene: TRBJ2-5; CDR3aa: CAISGDYPAAETQYF; CDR3nt: TGTGCCATCAGTGGGGACTACCCGGCGGCGGAGACCCAGTACTTC
abundance: .; v_gene: TRBV30; d_gene: .; j_gene: TRBJ1-4; CDR3aa: CAWSSGRINEKLFF; CDR3nt: TGTGCCTGGAGCTCGGGACGGATTAATGAAAAACTGTTTTTT
abundance: few; v_gene: TRBV6-6; d_gene: TRBD1; j_gene: TRBJ1-5; CDR3aa: CASRDQQGWQPQHF; CDR3nt: TGTGCCAGCAGGGATCAACAGGGGTGGCAGCCCCAGCATTTT
abundance: .; v_gene: TRBV10-3; d_gene: .; j_gene: TRBJ1-2; CDR3aa: CAIGGGGNYGYTF; CDR3nt: TGTGCCATCGGAGGTGGCGGGAACTATGGCTACACCTTC
abundance: .; v_gene: TRBV4-3; d_gene: TRBD2; j_gene: TRBJ2-1; CDR3aa: CASSQESPLAGGPNEQFF; CDR3nt: TGCGCCAGCAGCCAAGAATCCCCGCTAGCGGGAGGTCCCAATGAGCAGTTCTTC
abundance: .; v_gene: TRBV9; d_gene: TRBD2; j_gene: TRBJ2-3; CDR3aa: CASSPPGLARDTQYF; CDR3nt: TGTGCCAGCAGCCCTCCGGGACTAGCCAGGGATACGCAGTATTTT
abundance: .; v_gene: TRBV20-1; d_gene: .; j_gene: TRBJ2-5; CDR3aa: CSARGGETQYF; CDR3nt: TGCAGTGCTAGAGGGGGAGAGACCCAGTACTTC
abundance: .; v_gene: TRBV18; d_gene: TRBD1; j_gene: TRBJ2-1; CDR3aa: CASSLAGTGAYNEQFF; CDR3nt: TGTGCCAGCTCACTTGCAGGGACAGGGGCCTACAATGAGCAGTTCTTC
abundance: .; v_gene: TRBV12-5; d_gene: .; j_gene: TRBJ2-3; CDR3aa: CASGLVLETQYF; CDR3nt: TGTGCTAGTGGTTTGGTACTAGAGACGCAGTATTTT
abundance: .; v_gene: TRBV18; d_gene: .; j_gene: TRBJ2-7; CDR3aa: CASSPDRTHEQYF; CDR3nt: TGTGCCAGCTCGCCTGACAGGACCCACGAGCAGTACTTC
abundance: .; v_gene: TRBV5-1; d_gene: TRBD1; j_gene: TRBJ2-5; CDR3aa: CASSPTGGWETQYF; CDR3nt: TGCGCCAGCAGCCCCACAGGGGGTTGGGAGACCCAGTACTTC
abundance: .; v_gene: TRBV6-5; d_gene: TRBD1; j_gene: TRBJ2-7; CDR3aa: CASSRTGGKDEQYF; CDR3nt: TGTGCCAGCAGTCGGACAGGGGGGAAGGACGAGCAGTACTTC
abundance: .; v_gene: TRBV11-1; d_gene: TRBD2; j_gene: TRBJ2-3; CDR3aa: CASSYGLTSGPGGTDTQYF; CDR3nt: TGTGCCAGCAGCTACGGTTTGACTAGCGGGCCCGGCGGCACAGATACGCAGTATTTT
abundance: .; v_gene: TRBV6-5; d_gene: .; j_gene: TRBJ1-5; CDR3aa: CASRRGRDGNQPQHF; CDR3nt: TGTGCCAGCAGGCGTGGCAGGGATGGCAATCAGCCCCAGCATTTT
abundance: few; v_gene: TRBV5-1; d_gene: .; j_gene: TRBJ2-1; CDR3aa: CASRIGDNSYNEQFF; CDR3nt: TGCGCCAGCAGAATAGGGGATAACTCCTACAATGAGCAGTTCTTC
abundance: .; v_gene: TRBV6-5; d_gene: TRBD1; j_gene: TRBJ2-7; CDR3aa: CAIRDSVASYEQYF; CDR3nt: TGTGCCATCAGGGACAGTGTTGCTTCCTACGAGCAGTACTTC
abundance: .; v_gene: TRBV5-1; d_gene: TRBD2; j_gene: TRBJ2-5; CDR3aa: CACSPATSGNQETQYF; CDR3nt: TGCGCCTGCAGCCCAGCGACTAGCGGGAACCAAGAGACCCAGTACTTC
abundance: .; v_gene: TRBV2; d_gene: .; j_gene: TRBJ1-5; CDR3aa: CASSELQGRGGGQPQHF; CDR3nt: TGTGCCAGCAGTGAACTACAGGGCAGGGGAGGGGGTCAGCCCCAGCATTTT
abundance: many; v_gene: TRBV5-1; d_gene: .; j_gene: TRBJ2-7; CDR3aa: CASSLSGGEGYEQYF; CDR3nt: TGCGCCAGCAGCTTGAGTGGAGGGGAAGGCTACGAGCAGTACTTC
abundance: .; v_gene: TRBV5-4; d_gene: .; j_gene: TRBJ2-3; CDR3aa: CASSFGPGPTDTQYF; CDR3nt: TGTGCCAGCAGCTTCGGACCGGGTCCCACAGATACGCAGTATTTT
abundance: .; v_gene: TRBV18; d_gene: TRBD2; j_gene: TRBJ2-3; CDR3aa: CASSPSSGGAKSTDTQYF; CDR3nt: TGTGCCAGCTCACCTTCTAGCGGGGGGGCGAAAAGCACAGATACGCAGTATTTT
abundance: .; v_gene: TRBV4-1; d_gene: .; j_gene: TRBJ2-5; CDR3aa: CASSQGSPGETQYF; CDR3nt: TGCGCCAGCAGCCAAGGGTCCCCGGGCGAGACCCAGTACTTC
abundance: .; v_gene: TRBV7-2; d_gene: .; j_gene: TRBJ2-1; CDR3aa: CASSLSSDNGEQFF; CDR3nt: TGTGCCAGCAGCTTATCTTCAGACAACGGTGAGCAGTTCTTC
abundance: .; v_gene: TRBV5-1; d_gene: TRBD2; j_gene: TRBJ2-5; CDR3aa: CASSPTSGGFQTQYF; CDR3nt: TGCGCCAGCAGTCCTACTAGCGGGGGGTTCCAGACCCAGTACTTC
abundance: once; v_gene: TRBV18; d_gene: .; j_gene: TRBJ1-2; CDR3aa: CASSPQTGGYTF; CDR3nt: TGTGCCAGCTCCCCTCAAACAGGAGGCTACACCTTC
abundance: .; v_gene: TRBV18; d_gene: .; j_gene: TRBJ1-2; CDR3aa: CASSPEGNWGYTF; CDR3nt: TGTGCCAGCTCACCGGAGGGAAATTGGGGCTACACCTTC
abundance: .; v_gene: TRBV7-2; d_gene: .; j_gene: TRBJ2-2; CDR3aa: CASSLGSVEGGELFF; CDR3nt: TGTGCCAGCAGCTTGGGGTCGGTGGAAGGCGGGGAGCTGTTTTTT
abundance: many; v_gene: TRBV18; d_gene: TRBD2; j_gene: TRBJ2-1; CDR3aa: CASSPRLANEQFF; CDR3nt: TGTGCCAGCTCACCACGACTAGCGAATGAGCAGTTCTTC
abundance: .; v_gene: TRBV10-2; d_gene: .; j_gene: TRBJ1-4; CDR3aa: CASSRREAEKLFF; CDR3nt: TGCGCCAGCAGCCGGAGGGAGGCTGAAAAACTGTTTTTT
abundance: .; v_gene: TRBV6-4; d_gene: TRBD2; j_gene: TRBJ2-7; CDR3aa: CASRPGGGCSYEQYF; CDR3nt: TGTGCCAGCAGGCCCGGGGGGGGCTGCTCCTACGAGCAGTACTTC
abundance: .; v_gene: TRBV7-9; d_gene: .; j_gene: TRBJ2-5; CDR3aa: CASSLRIGQTQQTQYF; CDR3nt: TGTGCCAGCAGCTTAAGGATAGGTCAAACACAACAGACCCAGTACTTC
abundance: .; v_gene: TRBV9; d_gene: TRBD1; j_gene: TRBJ2-2; CDR3aa: CASSVGQGDTGELFF; CDR3nt: TGTGCCAGCAGCGTGGGACAGGGCGACACCGGGGAGCTGTTTTTT
abundance: .; v_gene: TRBV6-6; d_gene: .; j_gene: TRBJ2-6; CDR3aa: CASSPGSGANVLTF; CDR3nt: TGTGCCAGCAGTCCCGGCTCTGGGGCCAACGTCCTGACTTTC
abundance: once; v_gene: TRBV5-1; d_gene: .; j_gene: TRBJ2-1; CDR3aa: CASSDSHSEQFF; CDR3nt: TGCGCCAGCAGCGATAGCCATTCTGAGCAGTTCTTC
abundance: .; v_gene: TRBV6-1; d_gene: .; j_gene: TRBJ1-1; CDR3aa: CASSAQAENTEAFF; CDR3nt: TGTGCCAGCAGTGCACAGGCGGAGAACACTGAAGCTTTCTTT
abundance: .; v_gene: TRBV2; d_gene: .; j_gene: TRBJ1-5; CDR3aa: CASSVQGPNQPQHF; CDR3nt: TGTGCCAGCAGTGTCCAGGGCCCCAATCAGCCCCAGCATTTT